These T cell receptor beta chains were read from a single sample in a study of tumor-infiltrating lymphocytes in primary liver carcinoma. MiXCR, applied by TCRdb to the multiplex PCR reads, yields one record per CDR3 protein. The sample lists 90,000 to 100,000 distinct CDR3 sequences, about 70% seen once, with over 9% in the top ten. Specimen: liver tumor tissue from sampling region 5. These TCRs come from a woman between 55 and 75 years old with primary liver carcinoma and hepatitis B virus infection. The CDR3 runs from the conserved cysteine through the conserved F or W. The D gene is left open where the match is weak. Expanded clones get a size class; other rows say once, few or many, or leave the size out.

D gene,clone size,J gene,V gene,CDR3 protein,CDR3 DNA
.,.,TRBJ2-1,TRBV29-1,CSAPDGTGNEQFF,TGCAGCGCCCCTGACGGGACGGGAAATGAGCAGTTCTTC
.,.,TRBJ2-3,TRBV7-8,CASSLAGTGSTDTRYF,TGTGCCAGCAGCTTAGCGGGGACGGGATCCACAGATACGCGGTATTTT
.,many,TRBJ2-3,TRBV7-2,CASSLRDTQYF,TGTGCCAGCAGCTTAAGGGATACGCAGTATTTT
.,.,TRBJ1-1,TRBV30,CVWSVQKSTEAFF,TGTGTCTGGAGTGTACAGAAGAGCACTGAAGCTTTCTTT
TRBD1,.,TRBJ2-7,TRBV28,CASSLGTGVYEQYF,TGTGCCAGCAGTCTCGGGACAGGGGTCTACGAGCAGTACTTC
TRBD2,.,TRBJ2-5,TRBV28,CASSEAGAVKETQYF,TGTGCCAGCAGTGAAGCGGGAGCAGTCAAAGAGACCCAGTACTTC
.,.,TRBJ2-5,TRBV29-1,CSDGPDKQEIQYF,TGCAGCGATGGCCCCGACAAGCAAGAGATCCAGTACTTC
.,many,TRBJ2-5,TRBV30,CAWSPQETQYF,TGTGCCTGGAGTCCTCAAGAGACCCAGTACTTC
TRBD2,.,TRBJ2-7,TRBV11-3,CASSPGISGTYKQYF,TGTGCCAGCAGCCCCGGGATTAGCGGGACCTACAAGCAGTACTTC
.,.,TRBJ2-5,TRBV11-2,CASSPRIRTDETQYF,TGTGCCAGCAGCCCAAGGATTAGAACAGACGAGACGCAGTACTTC
.,.,TRBJ1-2,TRBV11-2,CASSSLGQSGYTF,TGTGCCAGCAGCTCCCTGGGGCAGAGTGGCTACACCTTC
.,many,TRBJ2-1,TRBV12-3/TRBV12-4,CASSLLTSNEQFF,TGTGCCAGCAGTTTGTTAACTTCCAATGAGCAGTTCTTC
.,many,TRBJ1-3,TRBV4-2,CASSQDFNTIYF,TGTGCCAGCAGCCAAGATTTCAACACCATATATTTT
.,.,TRBJ2-2,TRBV11-2,CASTLDRTGEPFF,TGCGCCAGCACCTTAGATAGGACTGGGGAGCCGTTTTTT
TRBD2,.,TRBJ2-4,TRBV7-9,CASSSGGVKNIQYF,TGTGCTAGCAGCTCGGGAGGGGTCAAAAACATTCAATACTTC
.,few,TRBJ1-6,TRBV7-9,CASSRGVLNSPLHF,TGTGCCAGCAGCCGCGGGGTTCTAAATTCACCCCTCCACTTT
.,.,TRBJ2-1,TRBV30,CAWSGPNEQFF,TGTGCCTGGAGTGGGCCTAATGAGCAGTTCTTC
.,.,TRBJ1-6,TRBV7-9,CASSLRADVSPLHF,TGTGCCAGCAGCCTGAGGGCAGATGTGTCACCCCTCCACTTT
.,few,TRBJ2-1,TRBV15,CATSRDRARSLYNEQFF,TGTGCTACCAGCAGAGATCGGGCTAGGAGTCTCTACAATGAGCAGTTCTTC
.,.,TRBJ2-3,TRBV28,CASSPSAYRDTDTQYF,TGTGCCAGCAGTCCCTCGGCTTATCGGGACACAGATACGCAGTATTTT
.,.,TRBJ2-1,TRBV11-2,CASARQRSNEQFF,TGTGCCAGCGCCCGCCAACGTAGCAATGAGCAGTTCTTC
TRBD1,.,TRBJ2-7,TRBV7-9,CVSSLGGALVPYEQYF,TGTGTCAGCAGCTTAGGGGGCGCGTTGGTCCCCTACGAGCAGTACTTC
.,many,TRBJ2-4,TRBV5-4,CASSPQTEDIQYF,TGTGCCAGCAGCCCACAAACCGAGGACATTCAGTACTTC
TRBD1,.,TRBJ1-2,TRBV29-1,CSVVRGAGARGYTF,TGCAGCGTTGTCAGGGGGGCGGGCGCTCGCGGCTACACCTTC
.,many,TRBJ1-1,TRBV28,CASSHRVSEAFF,TGTGCCAGCAGCCACAGGGTTTCTGAAGCTTTCTTT
.,many,TRBJ2-7,TRBV10-3,CASQSDPDHEQYF,TGTGCCTCCCAGTCAGACCCAGACCACGAGCAGTACTTC
TRBD1,.,TRBJ1-1,TRBV29-1,CSVGALGTEVFF,TGCAGCGTCGGAGCCCTCGGGACAGAAGTTTTCTTT
TRBD1,.,TRBJ2-2,TRBV11-3,CASSLDSIGTEASNTGELFF,TGTGCCAGCAGCTTAGATTCCATCGGGACAGAGGCCTCGAACACCGGGGAGCTGTTCTTT
TRBD2,medium-sized,TRBJ2-3,TRBV11-2,CASRLEAGGTDTQYF,TGTGCCAGCAGACTAGAGGCGGGAGGCACAGATACGCAGTATTTT
.,.,TRBJ2-3,TRBV7-8,CTSSRDLSGTDTQYF,TGTACCAGCAGCCGCGACTTGAGCGGCACAGATACGCAGTATTTT
.,.,TRBJ2-5,TRBV6-2/TRBV6-3,CANSYSGRGAGTQYF,TGTGCCAATAGTTACTCGGGACGGGGGGCAGGGACCCAGTACTTC
TRBD1,.,TRBJ1-5,TRBV2,CASNEGGQTPQHF,TGTGCCAGCAATGAGGGGGGACAGACTCCCCAGCATTTT
.,.,TRBJ2-1,TRBV5-6,CASSLYPPWSSERGQFF,TGCGCCAGCAGCTTGTACCCCCCTTGGAGTAGCGAGAGAGGGCAGTTCTTC
TRBD2,many,TRBJ2-3,TRBV29-1,CSVHGSAAGGGGTQYF,TGCAGCGTCCACGGATCCGCGGCGGGAGGTGGCGGTACGCAGTATTTT
.,many,TRBJ1-1,TRBV5-5,CASSLAPGTNTEAFF,TGTGCCAGCAGCTTGGCCCCAGGGACGAACACTGAAGCTTTCTTT
.,.,TRBJ1-1,TRBV6-1,CASRGKTMGSTEAFF,TGTGCCAGCAGGGGAAAGACAATGGGGAGCACCGAAGCTTTCTTT
.,few,TRBJ2-7,TRBV28,CASTSPGSSYEQYF,TGTGCCAGCACCTCCCCCGGGTCATCATACGAGCAGTACTTC
.,.,TRBJ2-7,TRBV12-3/TRBV12-4,CANSQETGDRNEQYF,TGTGCCAACAGCCAAGAAACGGGAGATCGGAACGAGCAGTACTTC
.,.,TRBJ2-3,TRBV11-3,CASSLSRGGPANTQYF,TGTGCCAGCAGCTTAAGCCGTGGGGGTCCCGCAAATACGCAGTATTTT